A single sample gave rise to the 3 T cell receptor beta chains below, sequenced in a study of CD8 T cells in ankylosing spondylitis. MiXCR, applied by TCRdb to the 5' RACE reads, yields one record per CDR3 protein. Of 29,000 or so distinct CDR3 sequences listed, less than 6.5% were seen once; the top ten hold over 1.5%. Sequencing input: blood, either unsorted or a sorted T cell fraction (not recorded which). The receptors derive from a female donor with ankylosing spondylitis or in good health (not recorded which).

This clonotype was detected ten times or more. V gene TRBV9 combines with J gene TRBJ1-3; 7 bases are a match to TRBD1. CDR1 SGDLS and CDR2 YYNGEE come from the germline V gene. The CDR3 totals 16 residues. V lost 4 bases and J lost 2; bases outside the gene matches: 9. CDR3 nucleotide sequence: TGTGCCAGCAGCAAACAAGTAGACAGGGCTGGAAACACCATATATTTT. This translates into CASSKQVDRAGNTIYF.

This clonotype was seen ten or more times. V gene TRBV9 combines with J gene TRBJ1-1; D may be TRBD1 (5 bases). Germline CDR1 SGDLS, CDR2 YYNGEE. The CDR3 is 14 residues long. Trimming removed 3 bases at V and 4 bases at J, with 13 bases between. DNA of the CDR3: TGTGCCAGCAGCGGGGTTGGAGGGGTCACTGAAGCTTTCTTT. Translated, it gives CASSGVGGVTEAFF. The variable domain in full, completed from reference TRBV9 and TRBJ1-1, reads DSGVTQTPKHLITATGQRVTLRCSPRSGDLSVYWYQQSLDQGLQFLIQYYNGEERAKGNILERFSAQQFPDLHSELNLSSLELGDSALYFCASSGVGGVTEAFFGQGTRLTVV.

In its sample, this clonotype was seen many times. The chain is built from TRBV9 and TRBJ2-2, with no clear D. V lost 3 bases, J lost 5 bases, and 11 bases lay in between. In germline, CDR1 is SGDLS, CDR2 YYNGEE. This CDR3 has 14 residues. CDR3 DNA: TGTGCCAGCAGCGGGACCCTAAAAACCGGGGAGCTGTTTTTT. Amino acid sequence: CASSGTLKTGELFF.